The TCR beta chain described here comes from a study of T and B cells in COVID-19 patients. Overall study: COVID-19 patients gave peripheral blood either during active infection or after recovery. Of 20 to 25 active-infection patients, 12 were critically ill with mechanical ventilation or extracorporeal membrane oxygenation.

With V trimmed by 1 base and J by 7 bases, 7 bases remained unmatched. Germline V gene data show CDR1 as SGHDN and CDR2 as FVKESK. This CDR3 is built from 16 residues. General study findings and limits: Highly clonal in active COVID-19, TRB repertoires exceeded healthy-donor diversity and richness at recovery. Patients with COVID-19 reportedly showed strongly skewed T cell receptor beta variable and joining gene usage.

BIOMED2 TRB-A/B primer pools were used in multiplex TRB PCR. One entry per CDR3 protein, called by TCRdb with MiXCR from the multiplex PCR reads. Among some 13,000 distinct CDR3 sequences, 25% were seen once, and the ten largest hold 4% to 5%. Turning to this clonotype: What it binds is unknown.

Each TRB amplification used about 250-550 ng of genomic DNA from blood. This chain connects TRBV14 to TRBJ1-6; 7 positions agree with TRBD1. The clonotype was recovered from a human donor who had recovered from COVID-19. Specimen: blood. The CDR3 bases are TGTGCCAGCAGCCAAGCCCGACAGGGACCAAATTCACCCCTCCACTTT. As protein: CASSQARQGPNSPLHF. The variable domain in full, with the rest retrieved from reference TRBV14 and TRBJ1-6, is EAGVTQFPSHSVIEKGQTVTLRCDPISGHDNLYWYRRVMGKEIKFLLHFVKESKQDESGMPNNRFLAERTGGTYSTLKVQPAELEDSGVYFCASSQARQGPNSPLHFGNGTRLTVT.